The clone carrying this T cell receptor (beta chain) showed up many times. Its antigen is undetermined. Time point described: longitudinal time-point 2. The sample is drawn from a study of neurological immune-mediated disorders. Germline V gives CDR1 SEHNR, CDR2 FQNEAQ (reference sequence). CDR3 length: 11 amino acids. V was pared by 5 bases and J by 13 bases, with 15 bases between. Study outcomes and limitations: Repertoires from 18 of 34 multiple sclerosis patients grouped phylogenetically into a related-CDR3 cluster, suggesting a possible signature.

Each CDR3 protein gets one entry after TCRdb re-called the 5' RACE reads with MiXCR. Here the sample spans 65,000 to 95,000 distinct CDR3 sequences, approximately 5.8% being singletons. The source of this sequence is an older woman with multiple sclerosis. The sequenced sample consisted of PBMCs. The rearrangement links TRBV7-9 to TRBJ2-7; the D gene is possibly TRBD2 (7 bases). CDR3 nucleotides: TGTGCCAGCAGCGCGGGGGCCTTCGTCTACTTC. Its translation is CASSAGAFVYF.